The clone carrying this TCR beta chain was seen a few times. MiXCR, applied by TCRdb to the 5' RACE reads, yields one record per CDR3 protein. The sample shows roughly 540,000 distinct CDR3 sequences, approximately 22% of them seen only once. This sample is drawn from a study of identical twins. The V gene's germline CDR1 is LGHDT and CDR2 YNNKEL (reference sequence). The CDR3 totals 16 residues. V trimming: 1 base; J trimming: 3 bases; junction bases outside the gene matches: 5. The data were also submitted as part of a second study, on T cells expressing NK-cell markers. From that second work: About 1.0-7.0% of CD8+ T cells in more than five donors belonged to dominant NKG2C+ clonotypes.

The receptor's source is a woman between 18 and 30 years old in good health. What was sequenced was CD4+ T cells sorted from blood. V gene TRBV3-1 combines with J gene TRBJ2-3; 9 bases fit TRBD2. In nucleotides, the CDR3 is TGTGCCAGCAGCCAAGGCGCGGGAGGGAGGACAGATACGCAGTATTTT. Translated, it gives CASSQGAGGRTDTQYF.